The 28 T cell receptor beta chains in this list originate from one sample, sequenced in a study of blood T cell repertoires in COVID-19 (dated by TCRdb to 2020 to 2021). The library relied on the immunoSEQ multiplex PCR assay. TCRdb mirrors the immuneACCESS table, restricted to in-frame sequences. Some clones are absent from its copies; in checked studies, under half trace to an unresolved V gene, and the reason for the others is unknown. The sample table contains around 61,000 clones; only one count was recorded for over 85% of them. Approximately 1.5% of the sample rests with the top ten. The specimen was peripheral blood. These receptors were taken from a man between 60 and 70 years old with acute or convalescent COVID-19.

The chain uses TRBV11-2 and TRBJ2-2; no clear D gene. The V end lost 4 bases, the J end lost 5 bases, and 5 bases lay between the germline ends. From germline, CDR1 is SGHAT and CDR2 FQNNGV. This CDR3 is 12 amino acids long. CDR3 bases: TGTGCCAGCAGCTCCGGTACCGGGGAGCTGTTTTTT. Its translation is CASSSGTGELFF. The full variable domain, in which reference TRBV11-2 and TRBJ2-2 provide the parts outside the CDR3, is EAGVAQSPRYKIIEKRQSVAFWCNPISGHATLYWYQQILGQGPKLLIQFQNNGVVDDSQLPKDRFSAERLKGVDSTLKIQPAKLEDSAVYLCASSSGTGELFFGEGSRLTVL.

The CDR3 protein is CASSFAQGLEDIYF. The CDR3 coding sequence is TGTGCCAGCAGCTTTGCACAGGGGCTTGAAGACATATATTTT. This chain uses TRBV7-2 with TRBJ1-3; the match to TRBD1 covers 7 bases. V shed 3 bases and J 12 bases; nucleotides not matched to a gene: 11. CDR1 is SGHTA, CDR2 FQGNSA, per germline. This CDR3 is 14 amino acids long.

This chain connects TRBV13 to TRBJ2-5, with D possibly matching TRBD2 (5 bases). The CDR3 runs 13 residues. V gave up 2 bases and J gave up 5 bases, with 9 bases separating them. In germline, CDR1 is PRHDT, CDR2 FYEKMQ (reference sequence). In DNA, the CDR3 is TGTGCCAGCAGCTTACGGGGTCTCGAGACCCAGTACTTC. This encodes CASSLRGLETQYF.

The chain is built from TRBV6-6 and TRBJ1-1; D might be TRBD1 (5 bases). The CDR3 sequence is 13 residues long. V was cut by 2 bases and J by 2 bases, with 6 bases left in between. Looked up from germline, CDR1 is MNHNY and CDR2 is SVGAGI (reference sequence). The CDR3 protein is CASSYRGNTEAFF. In DNA, the CDR3 is TGTGCCAGCAGTTACAGGGGTAACACTGAAGCTTTCTTT.

The gene calls are TRBV5-1 and TRBJ1-5; D remains ambiguous. Per germline, CDR1 SGHRS and CDR2 YFSETQ. The V end lost 9 bases, the J end lost 1 base, and 14 bases lay between the germline ends. CDR3 size: 14 residues. The CDR3, as DNA: TGCGCCACCCGATGGACTGCCAGCAATCAGCCCCAGCATTTT. This gives the protein CATRWTASNQPQHF. Full variable domain (missing parts from reference TRBV5-1 and TRBJ1-5): KAGVTQTPRYLIKTRGQQVTLSCSPISGHRSVSWYQQTPGQGLQFLFEYFSETQRNKGNFPGRFSGRQFSNSRSEMNVSTLELGDSALYLCATRWTASNQPQHFGDGTRLSIL.

CDR3 in DNA: TGTGCCACCAGTGACTCGTCATTCGGGGAGGACTATGGCTACACCTTC. The encoded protein is CATSDSSFGEDYGYTF. V gene TRBV24-1 combines with J gene TRBJ1-2; D unclear. CDR3 length equals 16 residues. The V gene's germline CDR1 is KGHDR and CDR2 SFDVKD. The ends were cut back, 4 bases at V and 3 bases at J, with 17 bases in the middle.

This clone was recorded once. The chain employs TRBV9 and TRBJ2-7; no reliable D call. Trimming stripped 3 bases from V and 3 bases from J, with 4 bases between. CDR1 SGDLS and CDR2 YYNGEE come from the germline V gene. The CDR3 is 11 amino acids. CDR3: CASSGDYEQYF. The CDR3 nucleotides are TGTGCCAGCAGCGGAGACTACGAGCAGTACTTC.

The chain has TRBV16 and TRBJ2-7, with 8 bases lining up with TRBD1. This CDR3 spans 15 amino acids. Trimming at V came to 0 bases and at J to 4 bases, leaving 5 bases not matched to a gene. Germline CDR1 is KGHSY and CDR2 is FQNENV. The DNA for the CDR3 is TGTGCCAGCAGCCAATCGGACAGGGCCCCATACGAGCAGTACTTC. Protein product: CASSQSDRAPYEQYF.

The CDR3 sequence: CATSDPGETDYGYTF. The CDR3 bases are TGTGCCACCAGTGATCCAGGGGAGACTGACTATGGCTACACCTTC. The chain uses TRBV24-1 and TRBJ1-2; D is possibly TRBD1 (6 bases). V dropped 3 bases and J dropped 3 bases, with 13 bases sitting between them. This CDR3 is built from 15 residues. The germline V gene has CDR1 KGHDR and CDR2 SFDVKD.

The chain carries TRBV5-4 and TRBJ2-7; tentative D call: TRBD1 (5 bases). There are 14 residues in the CDR3. The V gene lost 4 bases and the J gene lost 2 bases, with 13 bases spanning the gap. Germline-derived CDR1 and CDR2 are SGHNT and YYREEE (reference sequence). Here the CDR3 DNA reads TGTGCCAGCAGCAGAGGACAAGGACCCTACGAGCAGTACTTC. It specifies CASSRGQGPYEQYF.

This chain links TRBV6-6 with TRBJ2-3; 7 bases match TRBD2. Germline CDR1 is MNHNY and CDR2 is SVGAGI (reference sequence). V was clipped by 2 bases and J by 3 bases; unmatched bases: 5. This CDR3 is 15 amino acids long. In DNA, the CDR3 is TGTGCCAGCAGTTACACTGGGGGGGGAACAGATACGCAGTATTTT. Translated, it gives CASSYTGGGTDTQYF.

This clone was seen once. The chain has TRBV5-6 and TRBJ1-6; 8 nucleotides align to TRBD1. The CDR3 runs to 15 residues. The junction had 3 bases not matched to a gene; V was cut back by 0 bases and J by 7 bases. Per the germline V gene, CDR1 is SGHDT and CDR2 is YYEEEE. The CDR3 DNA is TGTGCCAGCAGCTTGGATCAGGGGGCAAATTCACCCCTCCACTTT. Protein: CASSLDQGANSPLHF.

The chain uses TRBV20-1 and TRBJ2-7; 12 nucleotides align to TRBD1. The CDR3 extends over 16 amino acids. The V gene end was trimmed by 3 bases and the J gene end by 5 bases; junction bases not matched to a gene: 11. Germline V gives CDR1 DFQATT, CDR2 SNEGSKA (reference sequence). The CDR3 loop is CSASNLGQGAFDEQYF. CDR3 in DNA: TGCAGTGCTAGTAATTTGGGACAGGGGGCTTTTGACGAGCAGTACTTC.

CDR3 DNA: TGCGCCAGCAGCAGAAACAGGGACCTCACAGATACGCAGTATTTT. Its protein is CASSRNRDLTDTQYF. V usage is TRBV5-1 and J usage is TRBJ2-3; D might be TRBD1 (6 bases). This CDR3 has 15 residues. V was cut by 4 bases and J by 2 bases, with 14 bases left in between. Germline CDR1 and CDR2: SGHRS and YFSETQ.

This clone was seen only once. J is TRBJ2-6 and V is TRBV11-2; 7 nucleotides align to TRBD2. The CDR3 totals 17 residues. With 7 bases clipped from V and 2 bases from J, the junction kept 11 bases outside the gene matches. Germline V gives CDR1 SGHAT, CDR2 FQNNGV. CDR3 nucleotide sequence: TGTGCCAGCACCCGGAGGGGAGGGACCCCTGGGGCCAACGTCCTGACTTTC. Translating it yields CASTRRGGTPGANVLTF.

The V gene is TRBV7-9, the J gene TRBJ2-7, with TRBD1 as a possible D gene (5 bases). The CDR3 contains 12 residues. Germline values: CDR1 SEHNR, CDR2 FQNEAQ (reference sequence). The ends were cut back, 3 bases at V and 6 bases at J, with 9 bases in the middle. Written as DNA, the CDR3 is TGTGCCAGCAGCTTTGCGGACATCGAGCAGTACTTC. This encodes CASSFADIEQYF.

The chain joins TRBV27 to TRBJ2-3; TRBD1 agrees at 7 bases. The CDR3 consists of 18 residues. CDR1 and CDR2 from the germline V gene are MNHEY and SMNVEV (reference sequence). The V segment lost 4 bases and the J segment 6 bases; nucleotides outside the gene matches: 19. As DNA, the CDR3 is TGTGCCAGCAGTTCGCTACCTATGGACAGGCTTCGGAGTGATACGCAGTATTTT. This translates into CASSSLPMDRLRSDTQYF.

This chain connects TRBV9 to TRBJ1-2, with a possible D match to TRBD1 (5 bases). The CDR3 sequence is 17 residues long. V shed 4 bases and J shed 0 bases, with 19 bases lying between them. Per the germline V gene, CDR1 is SGDLS and CDR2 is YYNGEE. The CDR3 sequence is CASSPYPRGGTNYGYTF. CDR3 in DNA: TGTGCCAGCAGCCCCTACCCCCGGGGGGGGACTAACTATGGCTACACCTTC. The variable domain in full, completed from reference TRBV9 and TRBJ1-2, reads DSGVTQTPKHLITATGQRVTLRCSPRSGDLSVYWYQQSLDQGLQFLIQYYNGEERAKGNILERFSAQQFPDLHSELNLSSLELGDSALYFCASSPYPRGGTNYGYTFGSGTRLTVV.

The sample holds one count of this clone. This chain uses TRBV2 with TRBJ1-4; D is unresolved. Looked up from germline, CDR1 is SNHLY and CDR2 is FYNNEI. This CDR3 comprises 13 residues. V lost 7 bases and J 6 bases, leaving 12 bases between the germline ends. DNA of the CDR3: TGTGCCAGCAACTCAGGTCTTTATGAAAAACTGTTTTTT. It is translated as CASNSGLYEKLFF.

J is TRBJ2-1 and V is TRBV29-1, with no clear D. The CDR3 covers 10 residues. V was cut by 3 bases and J by 5 bases, with 2 bases left in between. The germline gives CDR1 SQVTM, CDR2 ANQGSEA. The CDR3: CSVDDNEQFF. The DNA for the CDR3 is TGCAGCGTTGACGACAATGAGCAGTTCTTC.

The V call is TRBV14, the J call TRBJ2-1, with 9 bases matching TRBD1. The V gene's germline CDR1 is SGHDN and CDR2 FVKESK. The CDR3 has 19 residues. J gave up 5 bases and V 4 bases, and 18 bases lay outside the gene matches. CDR3 sequence reads: CASSRLGTGLIRLNNEQFF. CDR3 sequence (DNA): TGTGCCAGCAGCCGCCTAGGGACAGGGCTTATCAGGTTAAACAATGAGCAGTTCTTC.

This clone was found once. V and J are TRBV5-1 and TRBJ1-2, with D perhaps TRBD1 (6 bases). The CDR3 runs to 15 residues. V was shortened by 6 bases and J by 2 bases, with 17 bases between the two germline ends. The germline gives CDR1 SGHRS, CDR2 YFSETQ. CDR3 residues: CASTVSPGENYGYTF. In DNA, the CDR3 is TGCGCCAGCACTGTGAGCCCAGGGGAGAACTATGGCTACACCTTC.

This chain joins TRBV5-1 and TRBJ1-1; D possibly corresponds to TRBD1 (6 bases). The germline CDR1 and CDR2 sequences are SGHRS and YFSETQ. Deletions cut 2 bases from V and 0 bases from J, with 11 bases between. The length of the CDR3 is 15 residues. This chain's CDR3 is CASSFGGQMNTEAFF. The CDR3 nucleotides are TGCGCCAGCAGCTTTGGAGGACAGATGAACACTGAAGCTTTCTTT.

The chain uses TRBV18 and TRBJ1-4; D is unclear. The germline V gene encodes CDR1 KGHSH and CDR2 LQKENI. Trimming stripped 2 bases from V and 4 bases from J, with 8 bases between. The CDR3 runs 14 residues. The CDR3 DNA follows: TGTGCCAGCTCACCAACCCGGGATAATGAAAAACTGTTTTTT. Translation: CASSPTRDNEKLFF.

The sample holds one count of this clone. Germline is not matched at one junction end, which may reflect a read error. This sequence joins TRBV3-1 (or the pseudogene TRBV3-2) and TRBJ1-1, with 7 bases fitting TRBD1. CDR1 and CDR2 (germline): LGHDT, YNNKEL (reference sequence). This CDR3 contains 14 residues. The DNA of the CDR3 is TGTGCCGGCAGTCGTACGACAGGGCCACCTGAAGCTTTCTTT. Amino acids: CAGSRTTGPPEAFF.

The V and J genes are TRBV9 and TRBJ1-1; 7 bases match TRBD1. Germline V gene sequence: CDR1 SGDLS, CDR2 YYNGEE. CDR3 length: 14 residues. J lost 4 bases, V lost 3 bases, and 6 bases had no gene match. The CDR3, as DNA: TGTGCCAGCAGCGGGTCGACAGGGACCACTGAAGCTTTCTTT. Protein product: CASSGSTGTTEAFF.

The genes are TRBV11-2 and TRBJ1-4, with a tentative D call TRBD1 (6 bases). The V gene's germline CDR1 is SGHAT and CDR2 FQNNGV. V lost 6 bases and J lost 4, with 12 bases in between. This CDR3 contains 14 residues. CDR3 sequence reads: CASSLTGNNEKLFF. Written as DNA, the CDR3 is TGTGCCAGCAGTCTTACAGGGAATAATGAAAAACTGTTTTTT.

The chain carries TRBV12-3 or TRBV12-4 and TRBJ1-1; no reliable D call. The CDR3 totals 11 residues. Trimming shortened V by 8 bases and J by 3 bases, and 7 bases separated the two germline ends. The DNA for the CDR3 is TGTGCCAGCCGTCGAGACACTGAAGCTTTCTTT. This translates into CASRRDTEAFF.